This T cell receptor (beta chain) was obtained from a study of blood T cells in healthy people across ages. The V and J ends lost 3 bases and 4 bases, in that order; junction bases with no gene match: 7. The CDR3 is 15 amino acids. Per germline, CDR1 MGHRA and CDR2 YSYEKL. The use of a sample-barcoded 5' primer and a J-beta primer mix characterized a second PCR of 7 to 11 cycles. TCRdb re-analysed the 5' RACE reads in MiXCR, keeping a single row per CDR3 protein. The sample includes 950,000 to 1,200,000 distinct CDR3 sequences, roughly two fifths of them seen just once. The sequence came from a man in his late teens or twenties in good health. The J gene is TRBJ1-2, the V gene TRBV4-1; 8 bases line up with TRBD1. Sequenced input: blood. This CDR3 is CASSHPTGAIYGYTF. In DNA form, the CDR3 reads TGCGCCAGCAGCCATCCGACAGGGGCCATCTATGGCTACACCTTC.